This TCR beta chain was identified in a study of T cells after somatic rescue of genetic block. The protocol was immunoSEQ multiplex PCR, while the TCRdb copy is restricted to in-frame clones and leaves out a portion. Among 70,000 or so clones listed, 80% to 95% were seen once. The CDR3 runs 16 residues. Per the germline V gene, CDR1 is SGHNT and CDR2 is YYREEE (reference sequence). Trimming at V came to 1 base and at J to 12 bases, leaving 13 bases not matched to a gene. This clone has a single count. The receptor was derived from a middle-aged man. The chain has TRBV5-4 and TRBJ2-1; the match to TRBD2 covers 10 bases. Sequencing was carried out using peripheral blood mononuclear cells (PBMCs). The CDR3 loop reads CASSLRFSGRSGGQFF. In DNA, the CDR3 is TGTGCCAGCAGCTTGCGGTTTAGCGGGAGGTCGGGTGGGCAGTTCTTC. Supplemented by reference TRBV5-4 and TRBJ2-1, the full variable domain reads ETGVTQSPTHLIKTRGQQVTLRCSSQSGHNTVSWYQQALGQGPQFIFQYYREEENGRGNFPPRFSGLQFPNYSSELNVNALELDDSALYLCASSLRFSGRSGGQFFGPGTRLTVL.